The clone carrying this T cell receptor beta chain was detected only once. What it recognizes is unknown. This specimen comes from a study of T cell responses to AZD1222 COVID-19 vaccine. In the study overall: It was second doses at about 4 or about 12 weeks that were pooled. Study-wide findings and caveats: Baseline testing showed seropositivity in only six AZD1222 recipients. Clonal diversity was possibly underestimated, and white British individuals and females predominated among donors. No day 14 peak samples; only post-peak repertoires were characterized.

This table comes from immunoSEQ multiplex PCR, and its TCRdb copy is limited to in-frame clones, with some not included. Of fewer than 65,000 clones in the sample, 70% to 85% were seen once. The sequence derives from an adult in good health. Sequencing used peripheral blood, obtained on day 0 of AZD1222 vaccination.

CDR3: CASSASTGYGYTF. CDR3 sequence (DNA): TGTGCCAGCAGCGCGTCGACAGGTTATGGCTACACCTTC. The chain recombines TRBV5-4 with TRBJ1-2; TRBD1 might be the D (6 bases). Germline values: CDR1 SGHNT, CDR2 YYREEE (reference sequence). This CDR3 is built from 13 residues. Trimming shortened V by 4 bases and J by 5 bases, and 12 bases separated the two germline ends.